These T cell receptor beta chains were read from a single sample in a study of T cells after yellow fever vaccination. TCRdb ran MiXCR on the 5' RACE reads and lists one entry per CDR3 protein. Found here are fewer than 650,000 distinct CDR3 sequences, just over 20% of them singletons; the top ten hold around 17%. The source was PBMCs, collected more than 20 days after the first yellow fever vaccination. These receptors originate from a man aged 18 to 29 who received the YFV17D yellow fever vaccine. Each CDR3 is given with its conserved first and last residue. D genes are given only for firm matches. For some rows the clone size is stated as once, few or many, or as a class when expanded; others skip it.

clone_size: NA; d_call: TRBD2; j_call: TRBJ2-3; v_call: TRBV7-2; cdr3_aa: CASSLAVAGGRTDTQYF; cdr3_nt: TGTGCCAGCAGCTTAGCTGTAGCGGGGGGGCGTACAGATACGCAGTATTTT
clone_size: NA; d_call: NA; j_call: TRBJ1-2; v_call: TRBV4-3; cdr3_aa: CASSPSVGFYGYTF; cdr3_nt: TGCGCCAGCAGCCCGTCCGTTGGATTCTATGGCTACACCTTC
clone_size: few; d_call: NA; j_call: TRBJ1-1; v_call: TRBV5-1; cdr3_aa: CASSLVQGRVGTEAFF; cdr3_nt: TGCGCCAGCAGCTTGGTACAGGGTAGGGTAGGCACTGAAGCTTTCTTT
clone_size: NA; d_call: NA; j_call: TRBJ2-3; v_call: TRBV27; cdr3_aa: CASSQSSVRYTQYF; cdr3_nt: TGTGCCAGCAGCCAATCCTCTGTGAGGTATACGCAGTATTTT
clone_size: few; d_call: NA; j_call: TRBJ1-1; v_call: TRBV7-2; cdr3_aa: CASSPLGTQNTEAFF; cdr3_nt: TGTGCCAGCAGCCCTTTAGGGACACAGAACACTGAAGCTTTCTTT
clone_size: few; d_call: TRBD1; j_call: TRBJ1-4; v_call: TRBV5-1; cdr3_aa: CASSSAPGQFATNEKLFF; cdr3_nt: TGCGCCAGCAGCTCGGCCCCGGGACAGTTTGCCACTAATGAAAAACTGTTTTTT
clone_size: few; d_call: NA; j_call: TRBJ1-1; v_call: TRBV12-3/TRBV12-4; cdr3_aa: CASGTGHPDTEAFF; cdr3_nt: TGTGCCAGCGGAACAGGGCACCCGGACACTGAAGCTTTCTTT
clone_size: NA; d_call: NA; j_call: TRBJ1-5; v_call: TRBV19; cdr3_aa: CASSIDSTGFQPQHF; cdr3_nt: TGTGCCAGTAGTATAGATTCAACAGGTTTCCAGCCCCAGCATTTT
clone_size: NA; d_call: NA; j_call: TRBJ2-7; v_call: TRBV5-4; cdr3_aa: CASSPGHGSSYEQYF; cdr3_nt: TGTGCCAGCAGTCCGGGACATGGATCTTCCTACGAGCAGTACTTC
clone_size: few; d_call: TRBD1; j_call: TRBJ2-1; v_call: TRBV12-3/TRBV12-4; cdr3_aa: CASSSGQGWDNEQFF; cdr3_nt: TGTGCCAGCAGTTCGGGACAGGGATGGGACAATGAGCAGTTCTTC